This T cell receptor (beta chain) was identified in a study of cytomegalovirus exposure and HLA in healthy donors. About the research overall: The study placed around 80% of its approximately 400 genotyped donors in the Caucasian-associated ancestry cluster.

V was pared by 5 bases and J by 11 bases, with 16 bases between. Germline CDR1 is SEHNR and CDR2 is FQNEAQ (reference sequence). This CDR3 contains 14 residues. This clone was detected once. Both 60 Vbeta primers and 13 Jbeta primers went into the PCR. Only in-frame clones appear in the TCRdb table, and some are missing; sequencing was by immunoSEQ multiplex PCR. The data contain approximately 160,000 clones, around 72% of them singletons. The sequence was collected from a man aged 50-60 years in good health and CMV-seronegative. Sequenced input: PBMCs. This chain joins TRBV7-9 and TRBJ1-6; perhaps TRBD1 as D (6 bases). The CDR3 reads CASSPWTERAPLHF. CDR3 coding DNA: TGTGCCAGCAGCCCTTGGACAGAGAGGGCACCCCTCCACTTT.